A selection of T cell receptor beta chains follows, all from one sample in a study of blood T cells in healthy people across ages. TCRdb re-called the 5' RACE reads through MiXCR, storing one row per CDR3 protein. Of under 1,100,000 distinct CDR3 sequences listed, about 25% are singletons. The data also belong to a second study, concerning T cells of mothers and their children.

The sequencing input was blood. The receptors here all came from a girl aged 2 to 10 in good health. The conserved cysteine and the conserved F or W are not part of the CDR3 here. A D gene is named only where the DNA matches it firmly. Clone size appears in some rows only: once, few, many, or a class for an expanded clone.

clone_size j_call v_call d_call cdr3_aa
- TRBJ2-3 TRBV4-1 - ASSPNPQGIDTQY
many TRBJ2-1 TRBV19 TRBD2 ASTAGNEQF
few - TRBV20-1 - SARDLAGLYEQY
few TRBJ2-7 TRBV7-8 - ASSLADGYEQY
few TRBJ1-1 TRBV7-6 - ASSLGQKNTEAF
- TRBJ2-7 TRBV28 - ASSLPRGIGEQY
few TRBJ1-2 TRBV29-1 TRBD1 SVLTGGRSGYT
- TRBJ1-2 TRBV29-1 - SVEYVEGGYT
once - TRBV14 TRBD2 ASSHAGGDEQY
few TRBJ2-4 TRBV12-3/TRBV12-4 - ASTQGHIQY
few TRBJ1-1 TRBV5-1 - ASSIHGTVNTEAF
few TRBJ2-5 TRBV6-6 TRBD1 ASSYGDRGLKTQY
few TRBJ1-5 TRBV10-2 - ASSGSGPQPPH
- TRBJ2-1 TRBV28 TRBD1 ASSLPGTGYNEQF
- TRBJ2-7 TRBV20-1 - SARDSNRDPSYEQY
- TRBJ2-6 TRBV18 - ASSPRENSGANVLT
few TRBJ2-1 TRBV2 - ASSEWTNYNEQF
medium-sized TRBJ2-7 TRBV4-3 - ASSQESRGEEY
- - TRBV25-1 TRBD2 ASSLSGGLDEQY
- TRBJ2-1 TRBV6-4 - ASSDSWGSNEQF
- TRBJ1-1 TRBV5-1 - ASSLVVTGRGEAF
- TRBJ2-1 TRBV29-1 - SVDGDGIYNEQF
few TRBJ2-7 TRBV20-1 - SADSGSRGGVEQY
- TRBJ2-1 TRBV11-2 - AVDGFSSYNEQF
many TRBJ1-4 TRBV29-1 - SVGGVSDEKLF
few TRBJ2-5 TRBV11-3 - ASKGGGLQETQY
few TRBJ2-3 TRBV5-1 TRBD2 ASSLYGTSGSDDTQY
few TRBJ1-1 TRBV11-3 - ASSSPGEAF
- TRBJ2-7 TRBV29-1 TRBD1 SADRGRNGEQY
- TRBJ2-5 TRBV6-2/TRBV6-3 - ASSYSISITRMKTQY
many TRBJ1-1 TRBV3-1 - ASSQVGGNTEAF
few TRBJ2-7 TRBV3-1 - TSSAGYEQY
few TRBJ2-5 TRBV4-2 TRBD2 ASSQELAGAQETQY
few TRBJ2-1 TRBV6-5 TRBD2 ASAKGLAEYNEQF
- TRBJ2-5 TRBV7-2 TRBD1 ASSSSDRGRSYERY
- TRBJ2-5 TRBV28 TRBD1 ASEETGGQETQY
- TRBJ1-4 TRBV19 - ASSTDPRDADEKLF
- TRBJ2-3 TRBV14 - ASSHFRGPQY
few TRBJ2-3 TRBV5-1 TRBD2 ASSFEGLASRTDTQY
- TRBJ2-5 TRBV15 - AVPISREPQETQY
- TRBJ1-2 TRBV7-9 - ASDQYYGYT
- TRBJ2-1 TRBV7-9 - ASSSRLRRGDEQF
few TRBJ2-3 TRBV4-3 TRBD2 ASSPLLAGDTDTQY
few TRBJ2-5 TRBV6-1 - ASSEAGPPETQY
once - TRBV6-2/TRBV6-3 - ASSHFTGLETQY
- TRBJ1-1 TRBV28 TRBD1 ASHRTGASEAF
- TRBJ1-5 TRBV12-3/TRBV12-4 - ASSAGSGYSNRPQH
- TRBJ1-2 TRBV20-1 - SARGGPIYGYT
- TRBJ2-1 TRBV18 - ASSPEVSSYNEQF
many TRBJ2-5 TRBV4-2 TRBD2 ASSQAGGPGETQY
- TRBJ1-6 TRBV29-1 - SVRDSPNSPLH
few TRBJ2-2 TRBV20-1 TRBD2 SAYTSGANTGELF